These 9 T cell receptor beta chains share one sample of origin, sequenced in a study of molecular identifiers for immune sequencing clone quantification (dated by TCRdb to the late 2010s). Receptor libraries were prepared by PCR. Sequencer: NextSeq 500. TCRdb reran the public reads through fastp at Q25 and MiXCR, keeping productive beta chains. Rows are combined by CDR3 protein, so each entry shows the most common genes and DNA. This sample has 40,000 to 45,000 distinct CDR3 sequences in its table, and about 24% of those were observed once. The top ten hold around 0.96% of the sample. Sequencing was performed on naive CD8+ T cells from blood, with Jurkat cell RNA spiked in. The cell subset or site label of this sample denotes: FACS-sorted CD8+CD4-CCR7+CD45RA+ naive T cells. The source of these receptors is a human donor in good health. Some libraries in this study had Jurkat cell RNA spiked in.

In the case of this clonotype: At one of its ends the junction is not consistent with the germline gene, which may arise from a read error. CDR3 loop: CASGGLRYNKQFF. The CDR3 DNA reads as TGTGCCAGCGGTGGGCTAAGGTACAATAAGCAGTTCTTC. This sequence joins TRBV6-1 and TRBJ2-1; D ambiguous. The germline V gene has CDR1 MNHNS and CDR2 SASEGT. This CDR3 is 13 amino acids long.

This clonotype has just a few counts. This may come from a read error, since a much larger clone is one base off. This chain joins TRBV5-6 and TRBJ2-7; the D gene is possibly TRBD2 (5 bases). CDR1 SGHDT and CDR2 YYEEEE come from the germline V gene. The CDR3 spans 15 residues. Trimming shortened V by 2 bases and J by 4 bases, and 16 bases separated the two germline ends. The CDR3 bases are TGTGCCAGCAGCTTCCCTGGGGTTGGAGGATACGAGCAGTACTTC. Its translation: CASSFPGVGGYEQYF.

The rearrangement joins TRBV21-1 to TRBJ2-3. TRBV21-1 is annotated as a pseudogene. The CDR3 is 16 amino acids. This CDR3 reads CANSKSVAILTDTQYF. The CDR3 bases are TGTGCCAACAGCAAATCCGTAGCCATACTCACAGATACGCAGTATTTT.

This chain joins TRBV30 and TRBJ2-3, with a weak D call TRBD1 (5 bases). The CDR3 contains 15 residues. Germline V gene sequence: CDR1 GTSNPN, CDR2 SVGIG (reference sequence). The V gene lost 4 bases and the J gene lost 0 bases, with 14 bases spanning the gap. DNA for the CDR3: TGTGCCTGGACTAGTGGGGCAGCCAGCACAGATACGCAGTATTTT. Amino acids: CAWTSGAASTDTQYF.

This clonotype was seen ten or more times. The V gene is TRBV4-3, the J gene TRBJ2-2; weak D call: TRBD1 (5 bases). Germline-derived CDR1 and CDR2 are LGHNA and YSLEER. With 1 base removed from V and 4 bases from J, the gap between germline ends came to 10 bases. The CDR3 loop spans 15 amino acids. CDR3 protein: CASSQADTSTGELFF. CDR3 bases: TGCGCCAGCAGCCAAGCGGACACGTCCACCGGGGAGCTGTTTTTT.

Ten or more counts support this clonotype. The chain combines TRBV6-2 or TRBV6-3 with TRBJ2-7; 10 bases map to TRBD1. The V gene end was trimmed by 8 bases and the J gene end by 3 bases; junction bases not matched to a gene: 4. Germline V gene lookup returns CDR1 MNHEY and CDR2 SVGEGT. The CDR3 consists of 13 residues. CDR3 bases: TGTGCCAGCGCTTGGACAGGGGGCTACGAGCAGTACTTC. Translation: CASAWTGGYEQYF.

Concerning this clonotype: A single base separates this from a much larger clone, so it may be a read error. No conserved phenylalanine or tryptophan ends this CDR3, so it is likely a read error. The V and J genes are TRBV20-1 and TRBJ2-5; 7 positions agree with TRBD2. V shed 1 base, J shed 5 bases, and the junction held 7 bases outside the gene matches. Per the germline V gene, CDR1 is DFQATT and CDR2 is SNEGSKA (reference sequence). The CDR3 length is 14 residues. This chain's CDR3 is CSARAQREGETQYS. The DNA for the CDR3 is TGCAGTGCTAGAGCCCAGCGGGAAGGGGAGACCCAGTACTCC.

This chain uses TRBV28 with TRBJ1-5; no clear D. Looked up from germline, CDR1 is MDHEN and CDR2 is SYDVKM. There are 15 residues in the CDR3. Trimming removed 2 bases at V and 1 base at J, with 9 bases between. As DNA, the CDR3 is TGTGCCAGCAGTTTAAGGACCACCAGCAATCAGCCCCAGCATTTT. It is translated as CASSLRTTSNQPQHF.

The chain links TRBV5-1 to TRBJ1-4; perhaps TRBD1 as D (6 bases). The V and J ends lost 4 bases and 5 bases respectively, with 36 bases between them. The CDR3 is 22 residues long. In germline, CDR1 is SGHRS, CDR2 YFSETQ. This CDR3 reads CASSRNEPAGARAGLGNEKLFF. CDR3 nucleotide sequence: TGCGCCAGCAGCCGAAACGAACCCGCGGGGGCGAGGGCCGGTTTAGGAAATGAAAAACTGTTTTTT. The complete variable domain, with remaining parts taken from reference TRBV5-1 and TRBJ1-4, reads KAGVTQTPRYLIKTRGQQVTLSCSPISGHRSVSWYQQTPGQGLQFLFEYFSETQRNKGNFPGRFSGRQFSNSRSEMNVSTLELGDSALYLCASSRNEPAGARAGLGNEKLFFGSGTQLSVL.